This T cell receptor (beta chain) derives from a study of radiotherapy plus CTLA-4 blockade in lung cancer. The V end lost 5 bases, the J end lost 4 bases, and 11 bases lay between the germline ends. The CDR3 is made up of 13 amino acids. Germline assignment: CDR1 SEHNR and CDR2 FQNEAQ (reference sequence). Sequencing was performed with immunoSEQ multiplex PCR; in TCRdb, only in-frame clones are kept and a portion is missing. The repertoire includes fewer than 70,000 clones, 65% to 80% of them detected once, and roughly 10% sits in the top ten. This sample comprised peripheral blood, obtained from a patient treated with radiotherapy plus ipilimumab. J is TRBJ1-1 and V is TRBV7-9; tentative D call: TRBD1 (5 bases). The source of this sequence is a human donor with non-small cell lung cancer who had a complete response to radiotherapy plus ipilimumab. Here the CDR3 DNA reads TGTGCCAGCAGCCCCAGGGTGAGCACTGAAGCTTTCTTT. This gives the protein CASSPRVSTEAFF.